Following are 17 T cell receptor beta chains from one sample sequenced in a study of blood T cell repertoires in COVID-19. Sequenced by immunoSEQ multiplex PCR; TCRdb stores in-frame clones only, minus some. The table records approximately 460,000 clones, 85% to 90% of them present only once. Input material: peripheral blood. These TCRs come from a man younger than 30 with COVID-19, enrolled during active disease.

The gene calls are TRBV18 and TRBJ1-1; a weak D match, TRBD1 (5 bases). In germline, CDR1 is KGHSH, CDR2 LQKENI. This CDR3 spans 16 amino acids. V gave up 2 bases and J gave up 4 bases, with 17 bases separating them. This CDR3 reads CASSPRLEGAGTEAFF. CDR3 bases: TGTGCCAGCTCACCAAGGTTAGAAGGGGCAGGCACTGAAGCTTTCTTT.

Of note for this clone: This same CDR3 is encoded by further DNA sequences in the sample. The gene calls are TRBV19 and TRBJ2-3; D uncertain. This CDR3 is built from 11 residues. Trimming shortened V by 3 bases and J by 6 bases, and 4 bases separated the two germline ends. Germline CDR1 is LNHDA and CDR2 is SQIVND (reference sequence). The CDR3 reads CASSIGDTQYF. For the CDR3, the DNA is TGTGCCAGTAGTATTGGCGATACGCAGTATTTT.

CDR3 region: CASSYRQGARTGELFF. In DNA, the CDR3 is TGTGCCAGCAGTTACAGACAGGGGGCGAGAACCGGGGAGCTGTTTTTT. The V call is TRBV6-2 or TRBV6-3, the J call TRBJ2-2; 10 bases line up with TRBD1. The length of the CDR3 is 16 residues. The germline gives CDR1 MNHEY, CDR2 SVGEGT. Losses at the gene ends were 2 bases for V and 5 bases for J; bases not matched to a gene: 5.

The rearrangement links TRBV9 to TRBJ2-4; 8 bases are a match to TRBD1. The CDR3 runs to 16 residues. The junction had 11 bases not matched to a gene; V was cut back by 0 bases and J by 9 bases. Germline lookup yields CDR1 SGDLS and CDR2 YYNGEE. The CDR3 coding sequence is TGTGCCAGCAGCGTAGACGCCGGACAGGGAGTCGCCATTCAGTACTTC. Amino acids: CASSVDAGQGVAIQYF.

The chain couples TRBV13 to TRBJ1-3, with 8 bases lining up with TRBD1. Per the germline V gene, CDR1 is PRHDT and CDR2 is FYEKMQ (reference sequence). The CDR3 runs 16 residues. V gave up 5 bases and J gave up 4 bases; unmatched junction bases: 10. The CDR3: CASSSKTGDKGNTIYF. CDR3 DNA: TGTGCCAGCAGCAGCAAGACAGGGGATAAAGGAAACACCATATATTTT.

V is TRBV7-2 and J is TRBJ2-2; 9 bases align to TRBD1. Germline assignment: CDR1 SGHTA and CDR2 FQGNSA. The CDR3 loop spans 15 amino acids. After removal of 4 bases from V and 5 bases from J, the junction contained 5 bases not matched to a gene. CDR3 sequence: CASSSGQGTTGELFF. The DNA for the CDR3 is TGTGCCAGCAGCTCGGGACAGGGTACGACCGGGGAGCTGTTTTTT. Combining the CDR3 with reference TRBV7-2 and TRBJ2-2 gives the whole variable domain GAGVSQSPSNKVTEKGKDVELRCDPISGHTALYWYRQSLGQGLEFLIYFQGNSAPDKSGLPSDRFSAERTGGSVSTLTIQRTQQEDSAVYLCASSSGQGTTGELFFGEGSRLTVL.

The CDR3 bases are TGCGCCAGCAGAGAAGAGACAGGGGACGAGCAGTACTTC. Residues: CASREETGDEQYF. This chain joins TRBV5-1 and TRBJ2-7; 8 bases agree with TRBD1. Trimming at V came to 5 bases and at J to 5 bases, leaving 6 bases not matched to a gene. Germline values: CDR1 SGHRS, CDR2 YFSETQ. The CDR3 is 13 residues long.

This chain links TRBV7-6 with TRBJ1-2; 11 bases fit TRBD1. The CDR3 is 15 amino acids. V shed 5 bases and J 4 bases; nucleotides not matched to a gene: 6. The germline CDR1 and CDR2 sequences are SGHVS and FNYEAQ. The CDR3 sequence is CASSGGTGGLYGYTF. Here the CDR3 DNA reads TGTGCCAGCAGCGGAGGGACAGGGGGTCTCTATGGCTACACCTTC.

A single count supports this clone. This chain uses TRBV9 with TRBJ2-2; TRBD2 matches at 7 bases. CDR1 is SGDLS and CDR2 is YYNGEE in the germline V gene. CDR3 length: 16 amino acids. The J segment lost 0 bases and the V segment lost 3 bases, leaving 5 bases of the junction unmatched. The CDR3 DNA follows: TGTGCCAGCAGCGCCCTAGCGGAAGCGAACACCGGGGAGCTGTTTTTT. The encoded protein is CASSALAEANTGELFF. Combining the CDR3 with reference TRBV9 and TRBJ2-2 gives the whole variable domain DSGVTQTPKHLITATGQRVTLRCSPRSGDLSVYWYQQSLDQGLQFLIQYYNGEERAKGNILERFSAQQFPDLHSELNLSSLELGDSALYFCASSALAEANTGELFFGEGSRLTVL.

The chain links TRBV10-3 to TRBJ1-1; D gene uncertain. There are 15 residues in the CDR3. Germline CDR1 ENHRY, CDR2 SYGVKD. V lost 0 bases to trimming and J lost 1 base, with 9 bases between them. CDR3 in amino acids: CAISESGDSNTEAFF. CDR3 in DNA: TGTGCCATCAGTGAGTCCGGAGATTCGAACACTGAAGCTTTCTTT.

V gene TRBV5-1 combines with J gene TRBJ1-6; TRBD1 matches 10 bases. V shed 4 bases, J shed 8 bases, and the junction held 3 bases outside the gene matches. The CDR3 is 14 amino acids. The germline CDR1 and CDR2 sequences are SGHRS and YFSETQ. DNA of the CDR3: TGCGCCAGCAGCCCGACAGGGGGCCATTCACCCCTCCACTTT. Amino acids: CASSPTGGHSPLHF.

This chain joins TRBV7-9 and TRBJ1-6; no reliable D call. The germline gives CDR1 SEHNR, CDR2 FQNEAQ (reference sequence). V was trimmed by 2 bases and J by 7 bases, leaving 9 bases between them. The CDR3 has 14 amino acids. The CDR3 DNA is TGTGCCAGCAGCTTACAACAGCCCAATTCACCCCTCCACTTT. It specifies CASSLQQPNSPLHF.

The J gene is TRBJ2-7, the V gene TRBV6-4; TRBD1 or TRBD2 may be the D gene (7 bases each). This CDR3 spans 13 amino acids. The V end lost 9 bases, the J end lost 4 bases, and 16 bases lay between the germline ends. The germline CDR1 and CDR2 sequences are MRHNA and SNTAGT. CDR3 amino acids: CARRDREGYEQYF. In DNA form, the CDR3 reads TGTGCCAGACGTGACAGGGAGGGATACGAGCAGTACTTC.

The gene calls are TRBV5-1 and TRBJ2-1; 12 positions match TRBD2. V lost 0 bases, J lost 5 bases, and 12 bases stayed unmatched. The CDR3 has 19 residues. Germline CDR1 is SGHRS and CDR2 is YFSETQ. This CDR3 reads CASSLDRTSGAVRDNEQFF. CDR3 sequence (DNA): TGCGCCAGCAGCTTGGATAGGACTAGCGGGGCGGTTAGAGACAATGAGCAGTTCTTC.

A single count supports this clone. This chain connects TRBV29-1 to TRBJ1-1, with D possibly being TRBD1 (6 bases). Trimming shortened V by 7 bases and J by 2 bases, and 8 bases separated the two germline ends. This CDR3 comprises 11 residues. Germline lookup yields CDR1 SQVTM and CDR2 ANQGSEA. DNA for the CDR3: TGCAGCGGGACAGAAAACACTGAAGCTTTCTTT. Its protein product is CSGTENTEAFF.

V and J are TRBV19 and TRBJ1-2, with D possibly TRBD1 on 5 matching bases. Trimming removed 4 bases at V and 2 bases at J, with 14 bases between. Per the germline V gene, CDR1 is LNHDA and CDR2 is SQIVND (reference sequence). CDR3 size: 15 residues. The CDR3 DNA reads TGTGCCAGTAGTACTCCGACAGAATTCAACTATGGCTACACCTTC. This sequence encodes CASSTPTEFNYGYTF.

This chain links TRBV12-3 or TRBV12-4 with TRBJ1-4; D unclear. The V end was cut by 6 bases, the J end by 5 bases, with 10 bases between. The CDR3 length is 13 residues. The CDR3 DNA follows: TGTGCCAGCAGCCAAGAGATGAATGAAAAACTGTTTTTT. Its translation: CASSQEMNEKLFF.